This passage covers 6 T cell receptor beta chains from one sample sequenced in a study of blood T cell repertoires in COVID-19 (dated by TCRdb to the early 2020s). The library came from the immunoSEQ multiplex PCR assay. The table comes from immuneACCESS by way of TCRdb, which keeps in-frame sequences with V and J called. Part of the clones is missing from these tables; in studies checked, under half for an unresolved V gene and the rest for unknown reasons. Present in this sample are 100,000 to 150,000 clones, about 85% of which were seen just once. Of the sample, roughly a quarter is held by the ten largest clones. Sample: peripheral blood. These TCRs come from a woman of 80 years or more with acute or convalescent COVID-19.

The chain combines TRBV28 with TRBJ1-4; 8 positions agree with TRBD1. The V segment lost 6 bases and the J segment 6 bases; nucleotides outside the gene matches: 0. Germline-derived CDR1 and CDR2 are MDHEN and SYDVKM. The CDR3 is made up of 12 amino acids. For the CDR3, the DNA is TGTGCCAGCAGGACAGGGGATGAAAAACTGTTTTTT. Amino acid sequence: CASRTGDEKLFF.

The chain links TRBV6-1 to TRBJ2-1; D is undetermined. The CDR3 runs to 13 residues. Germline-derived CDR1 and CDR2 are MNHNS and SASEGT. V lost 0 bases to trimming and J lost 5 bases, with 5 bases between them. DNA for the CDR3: TGTGCCAGCAGTGAAGCACGAGACAATGAGCAGTTCTTC. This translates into CASSEARDNEQFF.

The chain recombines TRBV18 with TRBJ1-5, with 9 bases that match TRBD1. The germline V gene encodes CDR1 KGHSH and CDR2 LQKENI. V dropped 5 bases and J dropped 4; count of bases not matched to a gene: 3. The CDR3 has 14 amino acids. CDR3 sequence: CASSAGTGNQPQHF. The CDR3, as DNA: TGTGCCAGCTCAGCCGGGACAGGGAATCAGCCCCAGCATTTT.

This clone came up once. CDR3 loop: CASSEWYGTGANVLTF. The DNA of the CDR3 is TGTGCCAGCAGTGAATGGTACGGGACTGGGGCCAACGTCCTGACTTTC. This chain joins TRBV6-1 and TRBJ2-6; D may be TRBD2 (5 bases). Germline values: CDR1 MNHNS, CDR2 SASEGT. The ends were cut back, 2 bases at V and 2 bases at J, with 10 bases in the middle. This CDR3 has 16 residues.

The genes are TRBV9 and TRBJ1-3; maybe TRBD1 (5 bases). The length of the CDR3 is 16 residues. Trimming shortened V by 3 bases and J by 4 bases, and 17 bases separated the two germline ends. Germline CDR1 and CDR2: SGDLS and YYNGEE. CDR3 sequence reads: CASSGTRGTVGNTIYF. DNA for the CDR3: TGTGCCAGCAGCGGCACACGGGGGACGGTGGGAAACACCATATATTTT.

CDR3 loop: CASSLSELALSETGELFF. CDR3 DNA sequence: TGTGCCAGCAGTTTATCGGAGTTGGCATTATCGGAGACTGGGGAGCTGTTTTTT. The rearrangement links TRBV27 to TRBJ2-2; no clear D. The V end was cut by 0 bases, the J end by 8 bases, with 22 bases between. This CDR3 is 18 amino acids long. Germline-derived CDR1 and CDR2 are MNHEY and SMNVEV (reference sequence).